The source of this T cell receptor (beta chain) is a study of control samples from healthy donors and cancer patients. The assay was immunoSEQ multiplex PCR, and TCRdb's table has in-frame clones only and misses some. The table has about 51,000 clones, 75% to 90% seen once. Germline V gene sequence: CDR1 SGHNT, CDR2 YENEEA. V lost 5 bases and J lost 1, with 23 bases in between. CDR3 size: 18 residues. The chain joins TRBV11-3 to TRBJ2-5, with TRBD2 as a possible D gene (5 bases). The sequencing sample was made of blood. This TCR was recovered from a man aged 65 to 85 in good health. The CDR3 sequence is CASSPGVGRDFRQETQYF. The CDR3 DNA sequence: TGTGCCAGCAGCCCTGGGGTGGGCCGGGATTTTCGCCAAGAGACCCAGTACTTC.